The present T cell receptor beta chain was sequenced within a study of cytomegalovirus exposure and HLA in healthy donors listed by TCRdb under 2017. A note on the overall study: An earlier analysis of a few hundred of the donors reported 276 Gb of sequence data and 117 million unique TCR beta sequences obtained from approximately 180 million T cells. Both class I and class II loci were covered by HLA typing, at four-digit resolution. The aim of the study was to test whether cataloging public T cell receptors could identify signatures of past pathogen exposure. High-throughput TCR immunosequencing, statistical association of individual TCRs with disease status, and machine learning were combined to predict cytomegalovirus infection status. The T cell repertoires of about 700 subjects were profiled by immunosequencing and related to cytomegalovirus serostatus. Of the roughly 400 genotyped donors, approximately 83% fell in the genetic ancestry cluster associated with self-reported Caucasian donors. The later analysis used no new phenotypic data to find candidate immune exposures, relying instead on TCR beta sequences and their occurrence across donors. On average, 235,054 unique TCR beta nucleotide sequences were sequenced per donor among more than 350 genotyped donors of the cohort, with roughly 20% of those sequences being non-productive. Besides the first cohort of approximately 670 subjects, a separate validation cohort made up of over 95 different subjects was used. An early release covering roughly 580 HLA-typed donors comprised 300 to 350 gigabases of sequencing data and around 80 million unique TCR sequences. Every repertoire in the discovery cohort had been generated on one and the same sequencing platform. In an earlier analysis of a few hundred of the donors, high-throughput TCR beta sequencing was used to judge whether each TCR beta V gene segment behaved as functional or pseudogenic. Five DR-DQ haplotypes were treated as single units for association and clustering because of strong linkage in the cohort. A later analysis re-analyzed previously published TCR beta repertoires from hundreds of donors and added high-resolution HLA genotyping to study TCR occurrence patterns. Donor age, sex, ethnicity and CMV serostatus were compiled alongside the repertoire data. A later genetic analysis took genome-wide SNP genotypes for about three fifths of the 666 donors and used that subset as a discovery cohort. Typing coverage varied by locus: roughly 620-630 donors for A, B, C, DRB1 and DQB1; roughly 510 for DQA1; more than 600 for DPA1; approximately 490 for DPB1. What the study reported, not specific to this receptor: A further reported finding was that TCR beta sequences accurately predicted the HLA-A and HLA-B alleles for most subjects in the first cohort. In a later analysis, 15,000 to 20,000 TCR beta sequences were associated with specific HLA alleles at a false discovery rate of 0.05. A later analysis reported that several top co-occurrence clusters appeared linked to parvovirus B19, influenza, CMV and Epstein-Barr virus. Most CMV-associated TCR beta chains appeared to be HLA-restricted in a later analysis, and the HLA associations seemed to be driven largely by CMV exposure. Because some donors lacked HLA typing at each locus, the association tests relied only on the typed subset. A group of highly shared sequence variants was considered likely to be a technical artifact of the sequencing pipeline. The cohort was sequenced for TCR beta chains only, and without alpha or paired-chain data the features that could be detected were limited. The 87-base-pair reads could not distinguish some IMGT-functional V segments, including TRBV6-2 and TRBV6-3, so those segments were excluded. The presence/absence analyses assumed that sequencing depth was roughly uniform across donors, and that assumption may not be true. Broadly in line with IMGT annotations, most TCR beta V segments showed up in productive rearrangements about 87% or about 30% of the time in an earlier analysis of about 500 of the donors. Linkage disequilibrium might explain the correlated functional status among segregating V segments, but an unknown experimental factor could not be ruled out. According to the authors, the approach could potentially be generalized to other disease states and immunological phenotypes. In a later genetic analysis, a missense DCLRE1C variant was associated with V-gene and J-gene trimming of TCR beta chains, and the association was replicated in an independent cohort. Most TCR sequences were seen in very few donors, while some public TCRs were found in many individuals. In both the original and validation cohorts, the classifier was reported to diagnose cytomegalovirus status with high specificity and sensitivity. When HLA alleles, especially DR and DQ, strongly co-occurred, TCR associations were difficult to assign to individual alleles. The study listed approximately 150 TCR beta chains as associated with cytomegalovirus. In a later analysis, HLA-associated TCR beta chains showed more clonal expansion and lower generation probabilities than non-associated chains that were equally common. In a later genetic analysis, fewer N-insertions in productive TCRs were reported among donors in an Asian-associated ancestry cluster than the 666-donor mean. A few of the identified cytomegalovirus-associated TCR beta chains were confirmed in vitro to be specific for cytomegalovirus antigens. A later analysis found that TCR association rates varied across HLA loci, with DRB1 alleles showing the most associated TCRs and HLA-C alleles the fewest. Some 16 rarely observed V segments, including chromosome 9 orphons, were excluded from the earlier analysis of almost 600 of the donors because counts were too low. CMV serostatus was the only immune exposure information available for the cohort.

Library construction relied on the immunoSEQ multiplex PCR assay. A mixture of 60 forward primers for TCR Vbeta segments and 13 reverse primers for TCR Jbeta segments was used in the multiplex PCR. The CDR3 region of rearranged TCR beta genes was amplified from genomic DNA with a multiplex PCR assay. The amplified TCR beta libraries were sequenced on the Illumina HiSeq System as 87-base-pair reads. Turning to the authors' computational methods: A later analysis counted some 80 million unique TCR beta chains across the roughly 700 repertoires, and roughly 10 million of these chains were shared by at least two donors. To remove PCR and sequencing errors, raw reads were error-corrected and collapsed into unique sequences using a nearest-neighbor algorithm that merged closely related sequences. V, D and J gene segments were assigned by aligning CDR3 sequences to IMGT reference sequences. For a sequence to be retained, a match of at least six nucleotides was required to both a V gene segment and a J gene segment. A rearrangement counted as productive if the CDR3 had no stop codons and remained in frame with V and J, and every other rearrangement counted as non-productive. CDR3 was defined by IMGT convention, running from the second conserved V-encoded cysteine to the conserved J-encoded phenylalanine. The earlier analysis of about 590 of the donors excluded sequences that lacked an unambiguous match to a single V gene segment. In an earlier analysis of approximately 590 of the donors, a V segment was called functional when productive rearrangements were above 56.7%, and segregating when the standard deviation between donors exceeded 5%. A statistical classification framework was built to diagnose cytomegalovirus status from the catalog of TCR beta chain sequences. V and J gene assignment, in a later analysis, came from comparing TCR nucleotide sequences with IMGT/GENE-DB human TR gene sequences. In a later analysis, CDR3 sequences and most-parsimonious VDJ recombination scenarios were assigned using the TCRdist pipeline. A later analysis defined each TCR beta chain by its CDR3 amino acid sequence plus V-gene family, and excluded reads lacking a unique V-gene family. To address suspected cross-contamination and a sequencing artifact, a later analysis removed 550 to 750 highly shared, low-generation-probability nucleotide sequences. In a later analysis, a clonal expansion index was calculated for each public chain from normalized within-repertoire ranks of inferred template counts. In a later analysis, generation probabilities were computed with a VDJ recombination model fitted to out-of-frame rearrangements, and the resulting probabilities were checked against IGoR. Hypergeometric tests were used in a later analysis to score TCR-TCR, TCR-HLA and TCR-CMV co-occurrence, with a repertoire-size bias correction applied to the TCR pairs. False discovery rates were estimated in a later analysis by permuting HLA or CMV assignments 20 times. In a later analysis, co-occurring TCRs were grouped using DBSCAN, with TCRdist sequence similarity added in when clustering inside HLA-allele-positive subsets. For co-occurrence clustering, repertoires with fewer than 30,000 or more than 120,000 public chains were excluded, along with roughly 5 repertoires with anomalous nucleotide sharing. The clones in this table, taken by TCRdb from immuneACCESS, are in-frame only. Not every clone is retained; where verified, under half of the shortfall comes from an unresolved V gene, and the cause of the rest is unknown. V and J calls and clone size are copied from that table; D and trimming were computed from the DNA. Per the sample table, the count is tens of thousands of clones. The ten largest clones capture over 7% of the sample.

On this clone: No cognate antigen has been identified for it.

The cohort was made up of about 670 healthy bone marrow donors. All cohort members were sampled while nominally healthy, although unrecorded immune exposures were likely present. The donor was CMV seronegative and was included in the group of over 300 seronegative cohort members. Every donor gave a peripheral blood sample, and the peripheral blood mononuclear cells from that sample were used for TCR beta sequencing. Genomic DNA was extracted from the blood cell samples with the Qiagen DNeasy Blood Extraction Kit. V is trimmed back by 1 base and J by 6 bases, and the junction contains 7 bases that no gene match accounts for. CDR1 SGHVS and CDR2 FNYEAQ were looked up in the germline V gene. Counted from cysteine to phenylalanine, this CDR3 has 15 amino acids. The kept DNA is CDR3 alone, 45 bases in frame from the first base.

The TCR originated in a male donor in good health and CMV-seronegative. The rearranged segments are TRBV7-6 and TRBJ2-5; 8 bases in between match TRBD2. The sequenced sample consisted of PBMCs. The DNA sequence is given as TGTGCCAGCAGCTTAGTAGCGGGACCGCAACAGACCCAGTACTTC. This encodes CASSLVAGPQQTQYF.